The 28 T cell receptor beta chains below come from one sample, sequenced in a study of cytotoxic CD8 clonotypes in ibrutinib-treated CLL. The data were produced by immunoSEQ multiplex PCR, yet TCRdb's version contains in-frame clones alone and is incomplete. This table holds some 92,000 clones, 77% found once. The starting material was PBMCs, obtained after 24 months of ibrutinib treatment. All receptors come from a human donor with chronic lymphocytic leukemia.

The rearrangement uses TRBV18 and TRBJ1-1; TRBD1 agrees at 8 bases. V was clipped by 4 bases and J by 0 bases; unmatched bases: 7. Per the germline V gene, CDR1 is KGHSH and CDR2 is LQKENI. The CDR3 is made up of 16 amino acids. CDR3 sequence (DNA): TGTGCCAGCTCACGATTGGACAGGGTAATGAACACTGAAGCTTTCTTT. This codes for CASSRLDRVMNTEAFF. The variable domain in full, with the rest retrieved from reference TRBV18 and TRBJ1-1, is NAGVMQNPRHLVRRRGQEARLRCSPMKGHSHVYWYRQLPEEGLKFMVYLQKENIIDESGMPKERFSAEFPKEGPSILRIQQVVRGDSAAYFCASSRLDRVMNTEAFFGQGTRLTVV.

The J gene is TRBJ2-7, the V gene TRBV18, with TRBD2 as a possible D gene (5 bases). The V gene lost 3 bases and the J gene lost 5 bases, with 11 bases spanning the gap. Germline V CDR1 and CDR2: KGHSH, LQKENI. This CDR3 is 13 amino acids long. The DNA for the CDR3 is TGTGCCAGCTCACCGGGAGACTTCGACGAGCAGTACTTC. It specifies CASSPGDFDEQYF.

CDR3 sequence: CASSSRILGTSGRAGETQYF. The CDR3 DNA reads TGTGCCAGCAGTTCCCGCATACTCGGGACTAGCGGGAGGGCCGGTGAGACCCAGTACTTC. V gene TRBV27 combines with J gene TRBJ2-5; 16 positions match TRBD2. This CDR3 is 20 amino acids long. From germline, CDR1 is MNHEY and CDR2 SMNVEV (reference sequence). Germline trimming cut 4 bases from V and 5 bases from J; bases unmatched to any gene: 16.

J is TRBJ2-7 and V is TRBV14, with D tentatively TRBD1 or TRBD2 (6 bases each). CDR1 SGHDN and CDR2 FVKESK come from the germline V gene. The CDR3 totals 14 residues. V gave up 1 base and J gave up 7 bases, with 14 bases separating them. CDR3 loop: CASSQVGAAGEQYF. In DNA, the CDR3 is TGTGCCAGCAGCCAAGTGGGGGCGGCGGGAGAGCAGTACTTC.

Only a few counts were recorded for this clone. V is TRBV29-1 and J is TRBJ1-1; the D is unclear. V was clipped by 2 bases and J by 8 bases, with 15 bases between them. Per the germline V gene, CDR1 is SQVTM and CDR2 is ANQGSEA. The CDR3 has 13 residues. The CDR3 DNA follows: TGCAGCGTTGAAACTCCAGGTATTAGGGAAGCTTTCTTT. Protein: CSVETPGIREAFF.

The V and J genes are TRBV5-8 and TRBJ1-1, with 9 positions matching TRBD1. The V segment lost 3 bases and the J segment 1 base; nucleotides outside the gene matches: 4. The germline V gene encodes CDR1 SGHTS and CDR2 YDEGEE. The CDR3 loop spans 15 amino acids. The CDR3 coding sequence is TGTGCCAGCAGCTCGCAGGGACAGGGGAACACTGAAGCTTTCTTT. Translation: CASSSQGQGNTEAFF.

The genes are TRBV5-1 and TRBJ2-7; perhaps TRBD2 as D (6 bases). The CDR3 extends over 12 amino acids. The germline V gene encodes CDR1 SGHRS and CDR2 YFSETQ. Trimming pared 4 bases from V and 4 bases from J, leaving 9 bases between. The CDR3 region has the DNA TGCGCCAGCAGCGAGACTAGTTACGAGCAGTACTTC. Translating it yields CASSETSYEQYF.

This clone has more than one count but fewer than ten. V gene TRBV7-8 combines with J gene TRBJ1-5; unclear D gene. With 2 bases removed from V and 3 bases from J, the gap between germline ends came to 14 bases. Germline values: CDR1 SGHVS, CDR2 FQNEAQ. The CDR3 contains 16 residues. The CDR3 region has the DNA TGTGCCAGCAGCTTACGTGATACTCCAACCAATCAGCCCCAGCATTTT. Translated, it gives CASSLRDTPTNQPQHF.

The chain couples TRBV19 to TRBJ1-2; D is perhaps TRBD1 (6 bases). This CDR3 comprises 13 residues. Germline CDR1 and CDR2: LNHDA and SQIVND (reference sequence). The V end lost 3 bases, the J end lost 4 bases, and 9 bases lay between the germline ends. The CDR3 here is CASSIQTGYGYTF. CDR3 nucleotide sequence: TGTGCCAGTAGTATCCAGACAGGCTATGGCTACACCTTC.

The rearrangement uses TRBV10-3 and TRBJ1-4, with 9 bases identical to TRBD1. Trimming at V came to 8 bases and at J to 0 bases, leaving 7 bases not matched to a gene. Germline V gene lookup returns CDR1 ENHRY and CDR2 SYGVKD. This CDR3 region has 16 residues. DNA for the CDR3: TGTGCCATCCGTGTGGGACAGGGAGCAACTAATGAAAAACTGTTTTTT. Translated, it gives CAIRVGQGATNEKLFF.

This chain uses TRBV11-3 with TRBJ2-2; D perhaps matches TRBD1 (5 bases). Germline lookup yields CDR1 SGHNT and CDR2 YENEEA. V was shortened by 0 bases and J by 5 bases, with 7 bases between the two germline ends. There are 14 residues in the CDR3. In DNA, the CDR3 is TGTGCCAGCAGCTTAGAGGGGCGTACCGGGGAGCTGTTTTTT. Translating gives CASSLEGRTGELFF.

J is TRBJ2-3 and V is TRBV7-9, with D perhaps TRBD1 or TRBD2 (6 bases each). V lost 4 bases and J 0 bases, leaving 11 bases between the germline ends. Germline loops: CDR1 SEHNR, CDR2 FQNEAQ (reference sequence). The CDR3 totals 15 residues. The CDR3 DNA follows: TGTGCCAGCAGCTCGCAGGGGACTAGCACAGATACGCAGTATTTT. This sequence encodes CASSSQGTSTDTQYF.

The chain links TRBV18 to TRBJ2-7, with 9 nucleotides matching TRBD1. Trimming cost V 5 bases and J 3 bases; bases outside gene matches: 11. Looked up from germline, CDR1 is KGHSH and CDR2 is LQKENI. The CDR3 runs 16 residues. The CDR3: CASSSLGGTGFYEQYF. CDR3 nucleotides: TGTGCCAGCTCATCGTTGGGCGGGACAGGGTTCTACGAGCAGTACTTC.

The gene calls are TRBV5-6 and TRBJ1-2, with TRBD1 as a possible D gene (6 bases). Germline V gives CDR1 SGHDT, CDR2 YYEEEE. V was pared by 1 base and J by 4 bases, with 17 bases between. CDR3 length equals 16 residues. CDR3 protein: CASSLYHRVEGYGYTF. The DNA of the CDR3 is TGTGCCAGCAGCTTGTATCACAGGGTGGAGGGCTATGGCTACACCTTC.

This clone came up a few times. The chain joins TRBV2 to TRBJ2-1, with D uncertain. V lost 6 bases to trimming and J lost 9 bases, with 12 bases between them. In germline, CDR1 is SNHLY, CDR2 FYNNEI. This CDR3 region has 12 residues. CDR3 sequence: CASSATRVEQFF. In nucleotides, the CDR3 is TGTGCCAGCAGCGCTACGCGCGTTGAGCAGTTCTTC.

The rearrangement joins TRBV7-3 to TRBJ2-7; either TRBD1 or TRBD2 may supply D (5 bases each). V was shortened by 2 bases and J by 7 bases, with 18 bases between the two germline ends. Germline-derived CDR1 and CDR2 are SGHTA and FQGTGA. CDR3 length: 15 residues. For the CDR3, the DNA is TGTGCCAGCAGCTTAGAGCGGACTTCAGGGCGAGAGCAGTACTTC. The encoded protein is CASSLERTSGREQYF.

The V gene is TRBV20-1, the J gene TRBJ2-7, with D hard to call. The CDR3 runs to 11 residues. V lost 7 bases to trimming and J lost 5 bases, with 12 bases between them. Germline V gives CDR1 DFQATT, CDR2 SNEGSKA (reference sequence). CDR3 in amino acids: CSVTPINEQYF. The CDR3 DNA is TGCAGTGTCACACCCATAAACGAGCAGTACTTC.

The CDR3 coding sequence is TGTGCCAGCAGCTTGGCAAACTACGAGCAGTACTTC. Protein: CASSLANYEQYF. The chain couples TRBV7-2 to TRBJ2-7; D unresolved. The V and J ends lost 3 bases and 3 bases respectively, with 6 bases between them. The CDR3 has 12 residues. Germline lookup yields CDR1 SGHTA and CDR2 FQGNSA.

The chain links TRBV7-6 to TRBJ1-4; D ambiguous. V was pared by 1 base and J by 8 bases, with 8 bases between. The CDR3 has 13 residues. Looked up from germline, CDR1 is SGHVS and CDR2 is FNYEAQ. The CDR3 spells CASSLGGLEKLFF. DNA of the CDR3: TGTGCCAGCAGCTTAGGCGGACTCGAAAAACTGTTTTTT.

V and J are TRBV27 and TRBJ2-7; D not resolved. V was pared by 5 bases and J by 2 bases, with 7 bases between. The germline gives CDR1 MNHEY, CDR2 SMNVEV (reference sequence). The CDR3 loop spans 12 amino acids. CDR3 sequence reads: CASSPDPYEQYF. CDR3 nucleotide sequence: TGTGCCAGCAGTCCGGATCCCTACGAGCAGTACTTC.

V is TRBV28 and J is TRBJ1-1; tentative D call: TRBD1 (5 bases). Germline CDR1 MDHEN, CDR2 SYDVKM. V was trimmed by 5 bases and J by 7 bases, leaving 17 bases between them. This CDR3 region has 14 residues. CDR3 coding DNA: TGTGCCAGCAGTCGTCCACGAGGGGCGAATGAAGCTTTCTTT. Its protein product is CASSRPRGANEAFF.

Of note for this clone: One end of the junction fails to match germline, which may point to a read error. This chain uses TRBV5-4 with TRBJ2-7; D is perhaps TRBD1 (6 bases). The CDR3 loop spans 17 amino acids. Germline-derived CDR1 and CDR2 are SGHNT and YYREEE (reference sequence). The CDR3 DNA follows: TGCGCCAGCAGCCAGTCGAATTCACAGGGAGACTACTACGAGCAGTACTTC. Translated, it gives CASSQSNSQGDYYEQYF.

The V gene is TRBV29-1, the J gene TRBJ2-5; 7 bases align to TRBD1. Per the germline V gene, CDR1 is SQVTM and CDR2 is ANQGSEA. Germline trimming cut 7 bases from V and 5 bases from J; bases unmatched to any gene: 13. The CDR3 runs to 14 residues. The CDR3, as DNA: TGCAGCGCCGGGGACAGACCCGGGGTCGAGACCCAGTACTTC. Translation gives CSAGDRPGVETQYF.

V and J are TRBV11-3 and TRBJ2-7; 8 bases agree with TRBD1. Germline CDR1 reads SGHNT; CDR2 reads YENEEA. The CDR3 extends over 14 amino acids. J was trimmed by 2 bases and V by 3 bases; bases with no gene match: 3. Here the CDR3 reads CASSFKTGAYEQYF. The CDR3 region has the DNA TGTGCCAGCAGCTTTAAGACAGGGGCCTACGAGCAGTACTTC. Combining the CDR3 with reference TRBV11-3 and TRBJ2-7 gives the whole variable domain EAGVVQSPRYKIIEKKQPVAFWCNPISGHNTLYWYLQNLGQGPELLIRYENEEAVDDSQLPKDRFSAERLKGVDSTLKIQPAELGDSAVYLCASSFKTGAYEQYFGPGTRLTVT.

The chain combines TRBV10-2 with TRBJ2-3; no reliable D call. Trimming took off 4 bases at V and 6 bases at J, with 8 bases between the two ends. The germline V gene has CDR1 WSHSY and CDR2 SAAADI. The CDR3 covers 12 residues. The CDR3 loop reads CASSVHVDTQYF. CDR3 coding DNA: TGCGCCAGCAGTGTACACGTGGATACGCAGTATTTT.

The table lists this clone with a few counts. V usage is TRBV7-2 and J usage is TRBJ1-1, with a weak D call TRBD1 (5 bases). Trimming pared 0 bases from V and 4 bases from J, leaving 12 bases between. Germline lookup yields CDR1 SGHTA and CDR2 FQGNSA. The CDR3 has 15 amino acids. CDR3 nucleotides: TGTGCCAGCAGCTTAGCCGGACGGGGGAGCACTGAAGCTTTCTTT. This encodes CASSLAGRGSTEAFF.

This clone was observed a handful of times. This rearrangement joins TRBV7-3 to TRBJ2-2; perhaps TRBD1 as D (6 bases). The CDR3 loop spans 15 amino acids. CDR1 and CDR2 from the germline V gene are SGHTA and FQGTGA. Trimming took off 2 bases at V and 1 base at J, with 8 bases between the two ends. CDR3 region: CASSLGTRNTGELFF. CDR3 nucleotide sequence: TGTGCCAGCAGCTTAGGGACACGGAACACCGGGGAGCTGTTTTTT.

The rearrangement joins TRBV7-9 to TRBJ2-5; TRBD2 aligns across 7 bases. The V gene's germline CDR1 is SEHNR and CDR2 FQNEAQ (reference sequence). The length of the CDR3 is 13 residues. Trimming took 7 bases from V and 7 from J; bases not matched to a gene: 9. CDR3 region: CASTLGRDVTQYF. CDR3 nucleotides: TGTGCCAGCACCCTAGGGAGGGACGTGACCCAGTACTTC.